This T cell receptor beta chain was recovered during a study of human T cells and chemical hapten exposure. Study-level information: DPC at 2% was the sensitizing agent, placed on roughly 2 cm by roughly 2 cm of upper inner arm skin. Patients had diphenylcyclopropenone applied to the scalp weekly throughout the roughly 24-week study. General observations from the study: With regard to DPC sensitization, TCRs above 1 in 1000 frequency did not change. Patch test scores rose with PT1 expanded TCR counts, a positive correlation.

Time point: pre-sensitization, week 0. As for treatment: therapeutic diphenylcyclopropenone sensitization with weekly scalp DPC. Each CDR3 protein is one row after TCRdb ran MiXCR on the RACE reads. The sample records 50,000 to 65,000 distinct CDR3 sequences, around a tenth being singletons. This clonotype occurred many times. Its matching antigen is unknown. With 4 bases removed from V and 3 bases from J, the gap between germline ends came to 8 bases. The CDR3 has 12 residues. Germline CDR1 is SGHNT and CDR2 is YYREEE (reference sequence). The rearrangement links TRBV5-4 to TRBJ2-7; D could derive from TRBD1 or TRBD2 (5 bases each). The sequences come from whole blood, collected in connection with sensitization to the hapten diphenylcyclopropenone (DPC). The TCR sequence derives from a woman between 40 and 50 years old with alopecia areata. Some clones in this sample may be carry-over from other donors' samples. CDR3 sequence reads: CASSRDVYEQYF. CDR3 sequence (DNA): TGTGCCAGCAGCAGGGACGTCTACGAGCAGTACTTC. The complete variable domain, with remaining parts taken from reference TRBV5-4 and TRBJ2-7, reads ETGVTQSPTHLIKTRGQQVTLRCSSQSGHNTVSWYQQALGQGPQFIFQYYREEENGRGNFPPRFSGLQFPNYSSELNVNALELDDSALYLCASSRDVYEQYFGPGTRLTVT.